These 14 T cell receptor beta chains came from one sample sequenced in a study of shared clonotypes between healthy human individuals. It was CD45RO-negative cells, positively selected for CCR7, that made up naive CD8 cells, with terminally differentiated effector memory CD45RA+ cells excluded. Libraries were prepared by immunoSEQ multiplex PCR; TCRdb keeps only in-frame clonotypes and omits some of them. The sample carries hundreds of thousands of clones, 90% to 98% recorded once. The sample was naive CD8+ T cells sorted from blood. The receptors come from a man aged 25 to 45 in good health.

This chain connects TRBV6-1 to TRBJ2-7; D is unclear. Trimming pared 8 bases from V and 3 bases from J, leaving 17 bases between. This CDR3 contains 14 residues. CDR1 is MNHNS, CDR2 SASEGT, per germline. The CDR3 region is CASEFDPDFYEQYF. CDR3 nucleotide sequence: TGTGCCAGCGAGTTTGACCCCGATTTCTACGAGCAGTACTTC.

V and J are TRBV25-1 and TRBJ2-1, with D possibly TRBD2 on 5 matching bases. The V gene's germline CDR1 is MGHDK and CDR2 SYGVNS. The CDR3 length is 13 residues. Trimming took 5 bases from V and 8 from J, leaving 13 bases between them. The CDR3 region is CASSRENSDEQFF. In nucleotides, the CDR3 is TGTGCCAGCAGTCGGGAAAATAGCGATGAGCAGTTCTTC.

V usage is TRBV7-9 and J usage is TRBJ1-2, with no clear D. Trimming stripped 5 bases from V and 5 bases from J, with 18 bases between. Germline V gives CDR1 SEHNR, CDR2 FQNEAQ (reference sequence). This CDR3 has 15 residues. This chain's CDR3 is CASSALPDPKYGYTF. DNA for the CDR3: TGTGCCAGCAGCGCCCTGCCAGATCCAAAATATGGCTACACCTTC.

This chain links TRBV10-3 with TRBJ2-5; TRBD1 or TRBD2 may be the D gene (5 bases each). Germline V gene data show CDR1 as ENHRY and CDR2 as SYGVKD. The CDR3 has 16 amino acids. V lost 4 bases and J 2 bases, leaving 17 bases between the germline ends. This CDR3 is CAISVVPGAEQETQYF. CDR3 nucleotide sequence: TGTGCCATCAGTGTCGTCCCCGGGGCAGAACAAGAGACCCAGTACTTC.

DNA of the CDR3: TGTGCCAGCAGACCCCAGGGGAATCAGCCCCAGCATTTT. Its translation: CASRPQGNQPQHF. The chain couples TRBV6-5 to TRBJ1-5; possible D gene TRBD1, 6 bases. The germline V and J ends were trimmed by 6 bases and 4 bases, with 10 bases remaining between them. The V gene's germline CDR1 is MNHEY and CDR2 SVGAGI. The CDR3 spans 13 residues.

This clone was seen a handful of times. In the same sample, other DNA sequences code for this CDR3. This chain uses TRBV7-9 with TRBJ2-2; D is unclear. The CDR3 runs 13 residues. Germline assignment: CDR1 SEHNR and CDR2 FQNEAQ (reference sequence). V lost 6 bases, J lost 2 bases, and 7 bases lay in between. CDR3 nucleotide sequence: TGTGCCAGCAGACCCGTTAACACCGGGGAGCTGTTTTTT. Translated, it gives CASRPVNTGELFF.

The J gene is TRBJ2-2, the V gene TRBV9; D call uncertain. Germline-derived CDR1 and CDR2 are SGDLS and YYNGEE. V dropped 2 bases and J dropped 7 bases, with 6 bases sitting between them. This CDR3 has 12 residues. CDR3 bases: TGTGCCAGCAGCGTGGATGGCGGGGAGCTGTTTTTT. Amino acid sequence: CASSVDGGELFF. Looking up the rest from reference TRBV9 and TRBJ2-2 gives the full variable domain: DSGVTQTPKHLITATGQRVTLRCSPRSGDLSVYWYQQSLDQGLQFLIQYYNGEERAKGNILERFSAQQFPDLHSELNLSSLELGDSALYFCASSVDGGELFFGEGSRLTVL.

V and J are TRBV6-1 and TRBJ2-5; 8 bases fit TRBD2. The J segment lost 2 bases and the V segment lost 4 bases, leaving 9 bases of the junction unmatched. CDR1 is MNHNS, CDR2 SASEGT, per germline. CDR3 length equals 16 residues. The DNA of the CDR3 is TGTGCCAGCAGTGTCTTACTAGCGGAGCGACAAGAGACCCAGTACTTC. It specifies CASSVLLAERQETQYF.

The V call is TRBV27, the J call TRBJ2-7; TRBD2 agrees at 8 bases. The germline V gene encodes CDR1 MNHEY and CDR2 SMNVEV (reference sequence). The CDR3 covers 15 residues. With 7 bases clipped from V and 3 bases from J, the junction kept 11 bases outside the gene matches. CDR3 in amino acids: CASTLKGAGGYEQYF. The CDR3 nucleotides are TGTGCCAGCACGCTCAAAGGGGCGGGAGGCTACGAGCAGTACTTC.

V and J are TRBV6-1 and TRBJ2-1, with D tentatively TRBD2 (5 bases). Trimming cost V 5 bases and J 3 bases, with 8 bases left between them. This CDR3 contains 13 residues. Germline CDR1 reads MNHNS; CDR2 reads SASEGT. The CDR3 here is CASSTRGYNEQFF. CDR3 sequence (DNA): TGTGCCAGCAGTACCCGGGGCTACAATGAGCAGTTCTTC.

CDR3 nucleotide sequence: TGTGCCAGCTCTTACCGGGAACCATACGAGCAGTACTTC. Its translation: CASSYREPYEQYF. V usage is TRBV18 and J usage is TRBJ2-7; perhaps TRBD2 as D (5 bases). The CDR3 consists of 13 residues. Germline V gene data show CDR1 as KGHSH and CDR2 as LQKENI. V was pared by 6 bases and J by 4 bases, with 13 bases between.

J is TRBJ2-7 and V is TRBV4-1; 7 positions match TRBD1. Losses at the gene ends were 0 bases for V and 7 bases for J; bases not matched to a gene: 3. CDR1 and CDR2 (germline): MGHRA, YSYEKL. The CDR3 has 13 residues. The CDR3 is CASSQDLGQEQYF. The CDR3 coding sequence is TGCGCCAGCAGCCAAGATCTGGGACAGGAGCAGTACTTC.

The chain has TRBV4-1 and TRBJ1-4, with D unresolved. V lost 0 bases and J 0 bases, leaving 8 bases between the germline ends. The germline CDR1 and CDR2 sequences are MGHRA and YSYEKL. The CDR3 is 16 amino acids. The CDR3 region is CASSQDLAATNEKLFF. For the CDR3, the DNA is TGCGCCAGCAGCCAAGATCTGGCCGCAACTAATGAAAAACTGTTTTTT.

The table lists this clone with a few counts. V gene TRBV28 combines with J gene TRBJ2-7; 13 bases line up with TRBD2. The CDR3 runs to 17 residues. Looked up from germline, CDR1 is MDHEN and CDR2 is SYDVKM. Losses at the gene ends were 2 bases for V and 0 bases for J; bases not matched to a gene: 4. Written as DNA, the CDR3 is TGTGCCAGCAGTTTAGGACTAGCGGGAGTCCCCTCCTACGAGCAGTACTTC. Translation: CASSLGLAGVPSYEQYF.